Shown below are 16 T cell receptor beta chains from a single sample sequenced in a study of T cells after yellow fever vaccination (dated by TCRdb to between 2017 and 2020). The library was made by 5' RACE. The data were produced on an Illumina NovaSeq 6000. TCRdb trimmed the raw reads at Q25, called clones with MiXCR and kept productive beta chains. Every entry covers one CDR3 protein and lists the most common genes and DNA from its rows. A total of some 320,000 distinct CDR3 sequences appear in this sample, approximately 10% of them only once. 3% to 4% of the sample is held by the ten biggest clonotypes. Read against the paper, the sample's treatment or condition label means: live attenuated yellow fever vaccine strain. The sample in question was CD4+ T cells sorted from PBMCs, obtained 5 days after the yellow fever booster vaccination. Receptors originate from a man in his late teens or twenties who received the YFV17D yellow fever vaccine.

V is TRBV7-2 and J is TRBJ2-5; 8 bases agree with TRBD1. Germline CDR1 SGHTA, CDR2 FQGNSA. CDR3 length: 13 residues. J was trimmed by 7 bases and V by 4 bases; bases with no gene match: 5. The CDR3 is CASSSRGRGTQYF. As DNA, the CDR3 is TGTGCCAGCAGCTCCAGGGGGCGCGGGACCCAGTACTTC.

This clonotype was seen a few times. This chain uses TRBV28 with TRBJ2-7; TRBD1 matches at 7 bases. Trimming removed 8 bases from V and 0 bases from J; junction bases left unmatched: 7. Germline V gene data show CDR1 as MDHEN and CDR2 as SYDVKM. This CDR3 is built from 14 residues. CDR3 sequence: CASVPGGHSYEQYF. The CDR3, as DNA: TGTGCCAGCGTCCCAGGGGGACACTCCTACGAGCAGTACTTC.

This clonotype was seen a few times. V and J are TRBV20-1 and TRBJ1-2; D is perhaps TRBD1 (5 bases). The CDR3 spans 16 residues. Germline loops: CDR1 DFQATT, CDR2 SNEGSKA (reference sequence). The V and J ends lost 0 bases and 4 bases respectively, with 18 bases between them. The CDR3 DNA sequence: TGCAGTGCTAGAGATATGGGGCAGGGTACGGGCTATGGCTACACCTTC. The encoded protein is CSARDMGQGTGYGYTF.

This clonotype was seen ten or more times. The chain recombines TRBV4-1 with TRBJ2-3, with 7 bases that match TRBD2. Germline V gives CDR1 MGHRA, CDR2 YSYEKL. Trimming cost V 2 bases and J 5 bases; bases outside gene matches: 7. The length of the CDR3 is 15 residues. CDR3 sequence: CASSQRAGIQDTQYF. Written as DNA, the CDR3 is TGCGCCAGCAGCCAAAGAGCGGGGATTCAAGATACGCAGTATTTT.

J is TRBJ2-1 and V is TRBV11-3; no reliable D call. Trimming cost V 3 bases and J 4 bases, with 7 bases left between them. CDR3 size: 13 residues. The germline gives CDR1 SGHNT, CDR2 YENEEA. Here the CDR3 reads CASSFDQYNEQFF. The CDR3 nucleotides are TGTGCCAGCAGCTTCGATCAATACAATGAGCAGTTCTTC.

The V gene is TRBV7-9, the J gene TRBJ2-1; D tentatively reads TRBD1 or TRBD2 (5 bases each). CDR1 is SEHNR and CDR2 is FQNEAQ in the germline V gene (reference sequence). V lost 0 bases, J lost 9 bases, and 15 bases lay in between. This CDR3 has 15 amino acids. The CDR3 sequence: CASSLAPRGRGEQFF. In DNA, the CDR3 is TGTGCCAGCAGCTTAGCGCCGAGGGGCCGGGGTGAGCAGTTCTTC.

The table lists this clonotype with a few counts. This chain links TRBV9 with TRBJ2-2; the D is unclear. The CDR3 consists of 13 residues. V shed 3 bases and J shed 6 bases, with 9 bases lying between them. CDR1 and CDR2 (germline): SGDLS, YYNGEE. CDR3 DNA sequence: TGTGCCAGCAGCGCCTTATCTTCCGGGGAGCTGTTTTTT. Translated, it gives CASSALSSGELFF.

This clonotype was recorded many times. V is TRBV25-1 and J is TRBJ1-2; 8 nucleotides agree with TRBD1. Germline values: CDR1 MGHDK, CDR2 SYGVNS. The CDR3 totals 19 residues. V lost 2 bases, J lost 7 bases, and 21 bases stayed unmatched. The CDR3: CASSENSPIPPRGLSGYTF. The CDR3 nucleotides read TGTGCCAGCAGTGAAAATTCCCCCATCCCCCCCAGGGGGCTGAGTGGCTACACCTTC.

A few counts support this clonotype. The chain couples TRBV11-2 to TRBJ2-2, with 8 positions matching TRBD2. The CDR3 spans 14 residues. CDR1 is SGHAT, CDR2 FQNNGV, per germline. J gave up 3 bases and V 10 bases, and 7 bases lay outside the gene matches. The CDR3 region has the DNA TGTGCCACCCTTAGCGGGGCCTACACCGGGGAGCTGTTTTTT. This gives the protein CATLSGAYTGELFF.

This chain uses TRBV5-6 with TRBJ1-4; D possibly corresponds to TRBD1 (5 bases). The ends were cut back, 4 bases at V and 10 bases at J, with 17 bases in the middle. Germline-derived CDR1 and CDR2 are SGHDT and YYEEEE. CDR3 size: 14 residues. Here the CDR3 reads CASSVRDGQGKLFF. Written as DNA, the CDR3 is TGTGCCAGCAGCGTCCGGGACGGCCAAGGAAAACTGTTTTTT.

This clonotype has a count of ten or more. The chain carries TRBV7-3 and TRBJ2-7, with 8 bases identical to TRBD1. This CDR3 comprises 13 residues. CDR1 is SGHTA, CDR2 FQGTGA, per germline. J was trimmed by 6 bases and V by 5 bases; bases with no gene match: 6. The CDR3 loop is CASSIGQGGEQYF. The CDR3, as DNA: TGTGCCAGCAGCATAGGACAGGGAGGCGAGCAGTACTTC.

In this sample, this clonotype turned up a few times. In DNA form, the CDR3 reads TGTGCCAGCAGCTTAGCGTCAGGGAACAATCAGCCCCAGCATTTT. This translates into CASSLASGNNQPQHF. This sequence joins TRBV7-2 and TRBJ1-5; D might be TRBD1 (5 bases). Germline V gives CDR1 SGHTA, CDR2 FQGNSA. Trimming cost V 0 bases and J 3 bases, with 9 bases left between them. CDR3 size: 15 residues.

The table lists this clonotype with many counts. The CDR3 bases are TGCGCCAGCAGCCAGAGACAGGGGAGCTCCTACAATGAGCAGTTCTTC. It codes for CASSQRQGSSYNEQFF. This chain connects TRBV4-3 to TRBJ2-1; 8 bases agree with TRBD1. Germline lookup yields CDR1 LGHNA and CDR2 YSLEER. The CDR3 is 16 residues long. V gave up 3 bases and J gave up 0 bases; unmatched junction bases: 4.

This sequence joins TRBV10-3 and TRBJ1-1; D uncertain. Per the germline V gene, CDR1 is ENHRY and CDR2 is SYGVKD. The CDR3 runs 14 residues. Between the trimmed V and J ends, which lost 4 bases and 6 bases, there was a span of 15 bases. CDR3 sequence: CAISVSRMDSEAFF. In nucleotides, the CDR3 is TGTGCCATCAGTGTCTCCAGAATGGACTCTGAAGCTTTCTTT.

The genes are TRBV4-3 and TRBJ1-3; no definite D call. Germline values: CDR1 LGHNA, CDR2 YSLEER. The length of the CDR3 is 13 residues. The V gene lost 0 bases and the J gene lost 4 bases, with 4 bases spanning the gap. CDR3 loop: CASSQEHGNTIYF. The DNA for the CDR3 is TGCGCCAGCAGCCAAGAGCACGGAAACACCATATATTTT.

The chain is built from TRBV4-3 and TRBJ1-6; TRBD1 agrees at 8 bases. In germline, CDR1 is LGHNA, CDR2 YSLEER. Germline trimming cut 1 base from V and 10 bases from J; bases unmatched to any gene: 3. The CDR3 contains 14 residues. The CDR3 here is CASSQAAGGSPLHF. CDR3 DNA sequence: TGCGCCAGCAGCCAAGCCGCAGGGGGCTCACCCCTCCACTTT.